These 10 T cell receptor beta chains share one sample of origin, sequenced in a study of molecular identifiers for immune sequencing clone quantification. One entry per CDR3 protein, called by TCRdb with MiXCR from the PCR reads. Of about 97,000 distinct CDR3 sequences listed, under 40% are singletons. Sequencing was done on a sample of naive CD8+ T cells from blood, with Jurkat cell RNA spiked in. Subset noted: FACS-sorted CD8+CD4-CCR7+CD45RA+ naive T cells. The source is a human donor in good health. Some libraries in this study had Jurkat cell RNA spiked in.

This clonotype has a count of ten or more. The V call is TRBV7-8, the J call TRBJ2-3; D is possibly TRBD1 or TRBD2 (5 bases each). The V end was cut by 9 bases, the J end by 0 bases, with 28 bases between. This CDR3 has 19 residues. Germline values: CDR1 SGHVS, CDR2 FQNEAQ. CDR3 sequence reads: CASPPGAAGAQKSTDTQYF. In nucleotides, the CDR3 is TGTGCCAGTCCCCCTGGCGCGGCCGGGGCTCAAAAGAGCACAGATACGCAGTATTTT. The variable domain in full, completed from reference TRBV7-8 and TRBJ2-3, reads GAGVSQSPRYKVAKRGQDVALRCDPISGHVSLFWYQQALGQGPEFLTYFQNEAQLDKSGLPSDRFFAERPEGSVSTLKIQRTQQEDSAVYLCASPPGAAGAQKSTDTQYFGPGTRLTVL.

This clonotype was counted only a few times. The J gene is TRBJ2-3, the V gene TRBV4-3; 16 bases align to TRBD2. V lost 1 base and J lost 1; bases outside the gene matches: 5. Germline V gene sequence: CDR1 LGHNA, CDR2 YSLEER. The CDR3 runs 19 residues. The CDR3 region is CASSQAGTSGRVGTDTQYF. CDR3 nucleotide sequence: TGCGCCAGCAGCCAAGCTGGGACTAGCGGGAGGGTTGGCACAGATACGCAGTATTTT.

The J gene is TRBJ1-5, the V gene TRBV28; D call uncertain. Looked up from germline, CDR1 is MDHEN and CDR2 is SYDVKM. V lost 3 bases and J lost 3, with 6 bases in between. The CDR3 is made up of 13 amino acids. The CDR3 sequence is CASSFGPNQPQHF. The CDR3 DNA is TGTGCCAGCAGTTTCGGCCCCAATCAGCCCCAGCATTTT.

This clonotype occurred many times. The CDR3 bases are TGTGCCAGCGGACAGAGCTCCTACGAGCAGTACTTC. Its translation: CASGQSSYEQYF. The chain has TRBV6-5 and TRBJ2-7, with a weak D call TRBD1 (6 bases). The germline V and J ends were trimmed by 8 bases and 0 bases, with 8 bases remaining between them. The CDR3 runs to 12 residues. Germline V gene lookup returns CDR1 MNHEY and CDR2 SVGAGI.

This chain uses TRBV2 with TRBJ2-7; no clear D gene. CDR3 size: 15 residues. Germline CDR1 reads SNHLY; CDR2 reads FYNNEI. Trimming stripped 3 bases from V and 4 bases from J, with 16 bases between. The CDR3 DNA reads as TGTGCCAGCAGTGATAGGCAGTCATACAAGTACGAGCAGTACTTC. Its translation: CASSDRQSYKYEQYF. Drawing the rest from reference TRBV2 and TRBJ2-7, the complete variable domain is EPEVTQTPSHQVTQMGQEVILRCVPISNHLYFYWYRQILGQKVEFLVSFYNNEISEKSEIFDDQFSVERPDGSNFTLKIRSTKLEDSAMYFCASSDRQSYKYEQYFGPGTRLTVT.

In its sample, this clonotype was seen a few times. The CDR3 loop is CASSEYSDTTDTQYF. CDR3 DNA: TGTGCCAGCAGTGAATATAGTGATACCACAGATACGCAGTATTTT. V and J are TRBV25-1 and TRBJ2-3; no clear D. Germline CDR1 MGHDK, CDR2 SYGVNS. V lost 0 bases to trimming and J lost 2 bases, with 9 bases between them. The CDR3 runs 15 residues.

This clonotype was picked up a small number of times. DNA for the CDR3: TGTGCCAGCAGTGACCCCGGGACCCTAGCTTACGAGCAGTACTTC. It encodes CASSDPGTLAYEQYF. The chain employs TRBV6-4 and TRBJ2-7; the D call may be TRBD1 or TRBD2 (5 bases each). V lost 2 bases and J lost 4, with 15 bases in between. The CDR3 extends over 15 amino acids. CDR1 MRHNA and CDR2 SNTAGT come from the germline V gene.

This clonotype was recorded a few times. The chain has TRBV28 and TRBJ1-1; D ambiguous. V was shortened by 3 bases and J by 4 bases, with 12 bases between the two germline ends. This CDR3 is built from 14 residues. The germline gives CDR1 MDHEN, CDR2 SYDVKM. The CDR3 bases are TGTGCCAGCAGTTTGGGCCGAGGGTTCACTGAAGCTTTCTTT. It codes for CASSLGRGFTEAFF.

The rearrangement links TRBV20-1 to TRBJ1-4; 8 nucleotides line up with TRBD1. Germline values: CDR1 DFQATT, CDR2 SNEGSKA (reference sequence). V lost 6 bases, J lost 6 bases, and 9 bases stayed unmatched. This CDR3 contains 14 residues. CDR3 loop: CSAPPGTGDEKLFF. The CDR3 nucleotides read TGCAGTGCACCCCCCGGGACAGGAGATGAAAAACTGTTTTTT.

The table lists this clonotype with a few counts. The V call is TRBV5-6, the J call TRBJ2-1; tentative D call: TRBD1 (6 bases). This CDR3 comprises 17 residues. Germline CDR1 and CDR2: SGHDT and YYEEEE. Trimming pared 5 bases from V and 0 bases from J, leaving 18 bases between. CDR3 sequence (DNA): TGTGCCAGCAGAATACTTGACAGGTCCCACTCCTACAATGAGCAGTTCTTC. This sequence encodes CASRILDRSHSYNEQFF.